This TCR beta chain was recovered during a study of cytomegalovirus exposure and HLA in healthy donors. Points from the study as a whole: There were some public TCRs occurring in many donors, but most TCR sequences were rare. The authors enumerated around 150 TCR beta chains as linked to cytomegalovirus. First-cohort TCR clusters were later found to tend to co-occur in the 120 or so validation repertoires.

The table came from immunoSEQ multiplex PCR; TCRdb's copy has only in-frame clones and leaves some out. There are about 170,000 clones in the sample; 85% to 90% occur only once, and 5.5% to 6% lies in the top ten. With 1 base removed from V and 0 bases from J, the gap between germline ends came to 9 bases. There are 15 residues in the CDR3. Germline V gene sequence: CDR1 MNHNS, CDR2 SASEGT. Separate from the approximately 670-subject first cohort, the roughly 120-subject validation cohort was the one that the donors belonged to. Comment on this clone: The antigen remains undetermined.

The sequencing input was PBMCs. The sequence was obtained from a woman aged 25 to 39 in good health and CMV-seronegative. The genes are TRBV6-1 and TRBJ1-2; D not certain. The CDR3 DNA reads TGTGCCAGCAGTGAAGGGTACAGTCCTAACTATGGCTACACCTTC. Translation gives CASSEGYSPNYGYTF.